The clone carrying this T cell receptor beta chain came up many times. Its specificity is unknown. This CDR3 is 15 amino acids long. V dropped 4 bases and J dropped 6; count of bases not matched to a gene: 9. CDR1 SGHRS and CDR2 YFSETQ come from the germline V gene. TCRdb reanalysed the multiplex PCR reads using MiXCR and keeps one entry per CDR3 protein. This table holds approximately 100,000 distinct CDR3 sequences, roughly 29% found once. The data belong to a study of breast tumors, draining lymph nodes, adjacent tissues. Whole-study results and caveats: Tumor TCR diversity was below lymph nodes but above nontumor tissue.

The lymph nodes were axillary draining lymph nodes from breast cancer patients. The sequenced sample consisted of axillary lymph node tissue. The chain uses TRBV5-1 and TRBJ1-4, with 7 bases fitting TRBD1. This sequence originates from a female donor with breast cancer. Some clones in this sample may be carry-over from other donors' samples. The CDR3 here is CASSPQGGRDEKLFF. CDR3 nucleotide sequence: TGCGCCAGCAGCCCCCAGGGGGGCAGGGATGAAAAACTGTTTTTT.